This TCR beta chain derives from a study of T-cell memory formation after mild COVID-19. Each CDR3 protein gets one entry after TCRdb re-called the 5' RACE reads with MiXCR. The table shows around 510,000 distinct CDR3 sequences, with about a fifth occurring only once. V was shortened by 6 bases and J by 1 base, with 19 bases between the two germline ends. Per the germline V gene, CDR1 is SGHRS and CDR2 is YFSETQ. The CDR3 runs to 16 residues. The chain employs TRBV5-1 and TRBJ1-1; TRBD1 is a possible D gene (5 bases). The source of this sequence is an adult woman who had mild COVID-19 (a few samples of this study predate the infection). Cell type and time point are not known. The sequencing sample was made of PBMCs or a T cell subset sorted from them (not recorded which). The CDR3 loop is CASNPGGRVGNTEAFF. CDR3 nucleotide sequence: TGCGCCAGCAATCCCGGTGGCAGGGTGGGGAACACTGAAGCTTTCTTT.